A selection of T cell receptor beta chains follows, all from one sample in a study of OX40 agonist ivuxolimab in advanced cancers. Profiled with immunoSEQ multiplex PCR; TCRdb holds only in-frame clones, not every one. The table shows around 150,000 clones, with about 92% occurring only once. Material: CD4+ or CD8+ T cells sorted from blood, obtained in a trial of the OX40 agonist ivuxolimab. The receptors stem from an adult with an advanced solid tumor such as melanoma, head and neck, liver or kidney cancer. CDR3s leave out the opening cysteine and the closing phenylalanine or tryptophan.

TRBJ2-5	TRBV19	ASSSLFSGQQETQY
TRBJ1-4	TRBV7-9	ASSSGTAHNEKLF
TRBJ2-1	TRBV5-1	ASSQQGGSGNEQF
TRBJ2-5	TRBV29-1	SVRRLLAGEVTQY
TRBJ1-2	TRBV7-2	ASSLESRRRGNDGYT
TRBJ2-7	TRBV6-5	ASSSLLGGYEQY
TRBJ1-3	TRBV7-9	ASSPGRYSGNTIY
TRBJ2-7	TRBV28	ASQAPGRGGWGEQY
TRBJ1-5	TRBV7-8	ASSLGQGARQPQH
TRBJ2-3	TRBV5-5	ASSLDWAQY
TRBJ2-7	TRBV6-1	ASSAPGTLYEQY
TRBJ2-7	TRBV7-2	ASSFRPHEDEQY
TRBJ1-2	TRBV5-5	ASSAPGRHSTYGYT
TRBJ2-7	TRBV7-2	ASSPSTYEQY
TRBJ1-2	TRBV2	ASSKVIYGYT
TRBJ2-7	TRBV6-1	ASSEASRYEQY
TRBJ1-3	TRBV5-5	ASSLDRGSGNTIY
TRBJ2-3	TRBV7-8	ASRGGQYTDTQY
TRBJ1-4	TRBV5-5	ASSLVENEKLF
TRBJ2-4	TRBV20-1	SARDWGIQY
TRBJ1-1	TRBV5-6	ASSLPRTGGDISTEAF
TRBJ1-5	TRBV27	ASSFRQGPQEWNQPQH
TRBJ2-7	TRBV27	ASRPWESEAYEQY
TRBJ1-4	TRBV25-1	ASSPGERATNEKLF
TRBJ2-3	TRBV9	ASSVTPGQRGVTDTQY
TRBJ1-5	TRBV27	ASSPRTPNSNQPQH
TRBJ2-7	TRBV10-3	AIGKQGNYEQY
TRBJ1-2	TRBV29-1	SVDGQGTNYGYT
TRBJ1-1	TRBV7-2	ASSSDRGRAEAF
TRBJ1-3	TRBV2	ASSEVRGQGNTIY
TRBJ1-2	TRBV5-6	ASSLRGGYT
TRBJ2-3	TRBV9	ASSAVQGGGRTDTQY
TRBJ2-7	TRBV6-1	ASIGTETYEQY
TRBJ1-2	TRBV6-5	ASSMGQGHYGYT
TRBJ2-7	TRBV7-9	ASSLAGREGGYEQY
TRBJ1-5	TRBV25-1	ASSEWTVNQPQH
TRBJ1-1	TRBV25-1	ASSDDFKRTLDTEAF
TRBJ2-7	TRBV5-4	ASSRDTYSYEQY
TRBJ1-3	TRBV7-6	ASSLEDGGNTIY
TRBJ2-3	TRBV27	ASTTPREAGGSWADTQY
TRBJ1-6	TRBV5-4	ASSLRPGYNSPLH
TRBJ1-1	TRBV5-1	ASCLGTNTEAF
TRBJ1-5	TRBV6-5	ASNPTGGGPQH
TRBJ1-6	TRBV28	ASSLGTGPSALH
TRBJ1-4	TRBV7-9	ASTYRSEGEKLF
TRBJ1-3	TRBV5-4	ASSSRVDGNTIY
TRBJ2-7	TRBV28	ASSLQGLEQY
TRBJ2-7	TRBV5-4	ASSVHRDPAYEQY
TRBJ2-2	TRBV28	ASSLLGGVNTGELF
TRBJ1-2	TRBV28	ASSSLVGTYT
TRBJ1-5	TRBV7-2	ASSYDRNQPQH
TRBJ1-5	TRBV7-3	ASSLVQGNQPQH
TRBJ1-1	TRBV6-5	ASSYSARQGEAF
TRBJ2-7	TRBV11-1	ASSPLSGPSYEQY